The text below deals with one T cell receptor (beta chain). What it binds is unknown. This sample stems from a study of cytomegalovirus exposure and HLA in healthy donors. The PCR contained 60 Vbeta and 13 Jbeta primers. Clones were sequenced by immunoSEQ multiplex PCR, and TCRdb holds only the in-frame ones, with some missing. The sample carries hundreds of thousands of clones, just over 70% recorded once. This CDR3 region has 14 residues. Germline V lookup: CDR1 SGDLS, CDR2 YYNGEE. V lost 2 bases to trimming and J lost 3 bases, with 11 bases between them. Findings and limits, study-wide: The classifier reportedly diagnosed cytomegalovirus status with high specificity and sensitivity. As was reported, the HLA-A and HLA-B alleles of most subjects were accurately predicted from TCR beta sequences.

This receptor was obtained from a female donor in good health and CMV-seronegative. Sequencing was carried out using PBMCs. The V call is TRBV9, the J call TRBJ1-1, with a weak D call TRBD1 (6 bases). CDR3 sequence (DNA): TGTGCCAGCAGCGTGGGGGGGGCAGACACTGAAGCTTTCTTT. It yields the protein CASSVGGADTEAFF.